The 5 T cell receptor beta chains in this list originate from one sample, sequenced in a study of early T cells in non-severe SARS-CoV-2 infection. From the 5' RACE reads, TCRdb called clonotypes with MiXCR, one entry per CDR3 protein. The data hold approximately 50,000 distinct CDR3 sequences, with 8.2% observed a single time. The sample comprised whole blood. Receptors were obtained from an adult who was a healthcare worker with PCR-confirmed SARS-CoV-2 infection or an uninfected control (not recorded which).

This clonotype was seen only a few times. J is TRBJ2-5 and V is TRBV5-4, with D possibly TRBD2 on 6 matching bases. The CDR3 runs to 16 residues. Trimming took off 0 bases at V and 3 bases at J, with 15 bases between the two ends. The germline CDR1 and CDR2 sequences are SGHNT and YYREEE (reference sequence). Here the CDR3 reads CASSLAGSGTKETQYF. Here the CDR3 DNA reads TGTGCCAGCAGCTTGGCGGGTAGCGGAACGAAAGAGACCCAGTACTTC. Full variable domain (missing parts from reference TRBV5-4 and TRBJ2-5): ETGVTQSPTHLIKTRGQQVTLRCSSQSGHNTVSWYQQALGQGPQFIFQYYREEENGRGNFPPRFSGLQFPNYSSELNVNALELDDSALYLCASSLAGSGTKETQYFGPGTRLLVL.

This clonotype was detected ten times or more. The chain carries TRBV20-1 and TRBJ2-1; TRBD2 agrees at 11 bases. This CDR3 comprises 13 residues. Germline V lookup: CDR1 DFQATT, CDR2 SNEGSKA (reference sequence). The CDR3 bases are TGCAGGGTAGCGGGGGGGCCGATCTTGGAGCAGTTCTTC. The encoded protein is CRVAGGPILEQFF.

This clonotype was picked up a small number of times. The rearrangement uses TRBV7-3 and TRBJ2-1, with 7 bases matching TRBD2. CDR3 length equals 15 residues. Per the germline V gene, CDR1 is SGHTA and CDR2 is FQGTGA. J lost 6 bases, V lost 5 bases, and 10 bases had no gene match. CDR3 nucleotide sequence: TGTGCCAGCAGCGCTGGGAGCGGGAAGATCAATGAGCAGTTCTTC. This encodes CASSAGSGKINEQFF.

This clonotype was observed a few times. The V gene is TRBV28, the J gene TRBJ2-3; no definite D call. Germline V gene lookup returns CDR1 MDHEN and CDR2 SYDVKM. V was cut by 3 bases and J by 1 base, with 11 bases left in between. The CDR3 is 15 amino acids. The CDR3 bases are TGTGCCAGCAGTTTTTCTCTTACAGGCACAGATACGCAGTATTTT. It codes for CASSFSLTGTDTQYF. The full variable domain, its missing parts supplied by reference TRBV28 and TRBJ2-3, is DVKVTQSSRYLVKRTGEKVFLECVQDMDHENMFWYRQDPGLGLRLIYFSYDVKMKEKGDIPEGYSVSREKKERFSLILESASTNQTSMYLCASSFSLTGTDTQYFGPGTRLTVL.

This clonotype was seen ten or more times. V is TRBV20-1 and J is TRBJ1-2; 8 nucleotides agree with TRBD1. Trimming took 0 bases from V and 6 from J; bases not matched to a gene: 6. This CDR3 region has 14 residues. Germline CDR1 DFQATT, CDR2 SNEGSKA (reference sequence). This CDR3 reads CSARERTGRDGYTF. The CDR3 nucleotides read TGCAGTGCTAGAGAGAGGACAGGGCGGGATGGCTACACCTTC.